The rows below give T cell receptor beta chains drawn from one sample of a study of regulatory T cells in long-lasting Graves disease. One entry per CDR3 protein results from TCRdb running MiXCR on the multiplex PCR reads. This table has 400,000 to 450,000 distinct CDR3 sequences, 16% appearing once. Separately, the same data were catalogued under a study of T cells in Graves' hyperthyroidism and ophthalmopathy.

The material was peripheral blood mononuclear cells (PBMCs), obtained at new diagnosis, from a patient treated with antithyroid drugs. Receptors originate from a woman in her thirties with Graves disease. Each CDR3 is given with its conserved first and last residue. D genes are given only for firm matches. Some rows have no size entry. The others give once, few or many, or a class for an expanded clone.

>many|-|TRBJ1-5|TRBV6-1
CASRTRKFRNQPQHF
TGTGCCAGCAGGACCCGAAAGTTTCGGAATCAGCCCCAGCATTTT
>few|TRBD1|TRBJ1-4|TRBV18
CASSPRDRGSKTNEKLFF
TGTGCCAGCTCACCCCGGGACAGGGGTTCGAAAACTAATGAAAAACTGTTTTTT
>many|TRBD1|TRBJ2-2|TRBV27
CASSSGQGKGSTGELFF
TGTGCCAGCAGTTCTGGACAGGGCAAGGGTAGTACCGGGGAGCTGTTTTTT
>-|-|TRBJ2-5|TRBV7-9
CASSLDGRAWETQYF
TGTGCCAGCAGCTTAGATGGCAGGGCTTGGGAGACCCAGTACTTC
>few|-|TRBJ2-1|TRBV10-3
CAISEERGGNEQLF
TGTGCCATCAGTGAGGAGAGGGGGGGGAATGAGCAGCTCTTC
>-|-|TRBJ2-3|TRBV14
CASSQDWGSDTQYF
TGTGCCAGCAGCCAAGATTGGGGGTCAGATACGCAGTATTTT
>many|TRBD1|TRBJ1-2|TRBV28
CASSLYLGQAYGYTF
TGTGCCAGCAGTTTGTACCTGGGACAGGCCTATGGCTACACCTTC
>many|-|TRBJ1-2|TRBV12-3/TRBV12-4
CASSLQGRGGYTF
TGTGCCAGCAGTTTACAGGGGCGAGGTGGCTACACCTTC
>-|-|TRBJ2-2|TRBV18
CASHPRGAGPTGELFF
TGTGCCAGCCACCCCAGAGGAGCGGGTCCCACCGGGGAGCTGTTTTTT
>-|-|TRBJ2-7|TRBV4-1
CASSQDQGNYEQYF
TGCGCCAGCAGCCAAGATCAGGGGAACTACGAGCAGTACTTC
>many|-|TRBJ1-2|TRBV5-6
CASSFQGSGYTF
TGTGCCAGCAGCTTTCAGGGAAGCGGCTACACCTTC
>many|-|TRBJ2-5|TRBV20-1
CSASEARGGETQYF
TGCAGTGCTAGTGAGGCGAGGGGTGGGGAGACCCAGTACTTC
>many|-|TRBJ2-7|TRBV7-2
CASSLEATLSYEQYF
TGTGCCAGCAGCTTAGAGGCGACGCTCTCCTACGAGCAGTACTTC
>few|TRBD1|TRBJ2-7|TRBV28
CASSSRDRHYDEQYF
TGTGCCAGCAGTTCCAGGGACAGACACTACGACGAGCAGTACTTC
>few|TRBD2|TRBJ2-1|TRBV12-3/TRBV12-4
CASSTSGKYNEQFF
TGTGCCAGCAGTACTAGCGGGAAATACAATGAGCAGTTCTTC
>many|-|TRBJ1-2|TRBV5-1
CASRPGQPPGGYTF
TGCGCCAGCCGCCCCGGACAGCCCCCGGGGGGCTACACCTTC
>many|TRBD1|TRBJ1-2|TRBV4-1
CASSRTGQTFYGYTF
TGCGCCAGCAGCCGCACGGGACAGACCTTCTATGGCTACACCTTC
>-|TRBD2|TRBJ2-1|TRBV29-1
CSVGGGLDRYNEQFF
TGCAGCGTGGGGGGGGGACTCGACCGCTACAATGAGCAGTTCTTC
>-|TRBD1|TRBJ1-5|TRBV14
CASSLPGQNSNQPQHF
TGTGCCAGCAGCCTCCCGGGACAGAATAGCAATCAGCCCCAGCATTTT
>many|-|TRBJ2-3|TRBV27
CTSSSSADTQYF
TGTACCAGCAGTTCTAGTGCAGATACGCAGTATTTT
>many|-|TRBJ2-1|TRBV7-2
CASSLAQSGQQFF
TGTGCCAGCAGCTTAGCGCAGAGCGGGCAGCAGTTCTTC
>-|TRBD2|TRBJ2-1|TRBV20-1
CSARRLAGGPGNEQFF
TGCAGTGCTAGGAGACTAGCGGGAGGGCCCGGCAATGAGCAGTTCTTC
>few|-|TRBJ2-5|TRBV14
CASQIRVDSFLWETQYF
TGTGCCAGCCAAATCAGAGTCGACAGTTTCCTTTGGGAGACCCAGTACTTC
>many|-|TRBJ2-1|TRBV5-1
CASSFRGGHISYNEQFF
TGCGCCAGCAGCTTTAGGGGAGGCCACATCTCCTACAATGAGCAGTTCTTC
>-|TRBD2|TRBJ2-1|TRBV20-1
CSARVELTSGGGTGNEQFF
TGCAGTGCTAGAGTGGAGCTTACTAGCGGGGGGGGGACCGGGAATGAGCAGTTCTTC
>-|-|TRBJ1-2|TRBV6-2/TRBV6-3
CASSYHSKGDYGYTF
TGTGCCAGCAGTTATCATTCCAAGGGGGACTATGGCTACACCTTC
>many|TRBD2|TRBJ2-5|TRBV20-1
CSASTPTSLETQYF
TGCAGTGCTAGTACCCCGACTAGCCTGGAGACCCAGTACTTC
>few|-|TRBJ1-6|TRBV28
CASRSTGNSPLHF
TGTGCCAGCAGATCTACAGGGAATTCACCCCTCCACTTT
>many|-|TRBJ1-1|TRBV28
CASSGDAVNTEAFF
TGTGCCAGCAGCGGAGACGCCGTGAACACTGAAGCTTTCTTT
>-|TRBD2|TRBJ2-3|TRBV28
CASRTTSGSDTDTQYF
TGTGCCAGCAGAACGACTAGCGGGTCTGACACAGATACGCAGTATTTT
>many|-|TRBJ2-7|TRBV28
CASSLLPDWVAAYEQYF
TGTGCCAGCAGTTTATTGCCGGACTGGGTGGCCGCCTACGAGCAGTACTTC
>many|-|TRBJ1-5|TRBV7-8
CASSLYNQPQHF
TGTGCCAGCAGCCTATACAATCAGCCCCAGCATTTT
>many|-|TRBJ2-3|TRBV13
CASSLRENGDTQYF
TGTGCCAGCAGCTTGAGGGAGAATGGGGATACGCAGTATTTT
>-|TRBD1|TRBJ1-1|TRBV27
CASSPGTGLNTEAFF
TGTGCCAGCAGTCCCGGGACAGGGCTGAACACTGAAGCTTTCTTT
>-|TRBD2|TRBJ2-7|TRBV10-2
CASSIAGYEQYF
TGCGCCAGCAGCATAGCGGGCTACGAGCAGTACTTC
>few|-|TRBJ2-1|TRBV29-1
CSVGLQSLNEQFF
TGCAGCGTTGGCCTTCAGAGCCTCAATGAGCAGTTCTTC
>many|-|TRBJ1-1|TRBV6-1
CASNSPVGTEAFF
TGTGCCAGCAACTCGCCAGTAGGCACTGAAGCTTTCTTT
>-|TRBD2|TRBJ2-1|TRBV18
CASSPPGGRAGSKNEQFF
TGTGCCAGCTCACCACCTGGCGGGAGAGCCGGATCCAAAAATGAGCAGTTCTTC
>many|-|TRBJ2-3|TRBV20-1
CSATDLARHTDTQYF
TGCAGTGCTACCGACCTAGCGAGACACACAGATACGCAGTATTTT
>-|TRBD2|TRBJ2-7|TRBV7-2
CASSERGGKQYF
TGTGCCAGCAGCGAGCGCGGGGGGAAGCAGTACTTC
>many|-|TRBJ2-7|TRBV14
CASSQGGIGSSEQYF
TGTGCCAGCAGCCAGGGGGGTATCGGATCGAGCGAGCAGTACTTC
>many|-|TRBJ2-1|TRBV20-1
CSARASGRSYNEQFF
TGCAGTGCTAGAGCCAGCGGTAGATCCTACAATGAGCAGTTCTTC